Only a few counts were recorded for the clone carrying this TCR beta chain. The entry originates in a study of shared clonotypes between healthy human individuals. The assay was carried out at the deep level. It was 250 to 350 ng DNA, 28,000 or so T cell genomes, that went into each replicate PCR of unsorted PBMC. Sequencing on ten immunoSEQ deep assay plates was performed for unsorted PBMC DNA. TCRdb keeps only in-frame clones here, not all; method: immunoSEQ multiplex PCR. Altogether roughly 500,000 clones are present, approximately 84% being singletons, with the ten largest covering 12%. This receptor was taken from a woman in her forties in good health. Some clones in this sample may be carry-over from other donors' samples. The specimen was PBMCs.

The CDR3 DNA reads as TGTGCCAGCAGCCGAGGAGGCGGCTTGGGGACGGCCGGGGAGCTGTTTTTT. Amino acid sequence: CASSRGGGLGTAGELFF. The chain is built from TRBV27 and TRBJ2-2, with D perhaps TRBD1 or TRBD2 (5 bases each). V lost 6 bases, J lost 6 bases, and 23 bases lay in between. CDR1 and CDR2 (germline): MNHEY, SMNVEV (reference sequence). CDR3 length equals 17 residues.